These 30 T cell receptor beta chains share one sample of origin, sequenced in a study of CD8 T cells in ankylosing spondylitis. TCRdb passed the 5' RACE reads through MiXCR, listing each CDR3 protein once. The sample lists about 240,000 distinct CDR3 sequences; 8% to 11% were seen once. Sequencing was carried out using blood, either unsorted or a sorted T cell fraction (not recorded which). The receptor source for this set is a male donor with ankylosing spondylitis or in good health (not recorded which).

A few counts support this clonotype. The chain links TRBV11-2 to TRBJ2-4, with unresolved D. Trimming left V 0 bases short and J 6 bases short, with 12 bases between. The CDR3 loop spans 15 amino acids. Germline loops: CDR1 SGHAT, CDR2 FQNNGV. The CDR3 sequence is CASSLDRAPTNIQYF. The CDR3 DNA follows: TGTGCCAGCAGCTTAGATCGCGCACCCACAAACATTCAGTACTTC.

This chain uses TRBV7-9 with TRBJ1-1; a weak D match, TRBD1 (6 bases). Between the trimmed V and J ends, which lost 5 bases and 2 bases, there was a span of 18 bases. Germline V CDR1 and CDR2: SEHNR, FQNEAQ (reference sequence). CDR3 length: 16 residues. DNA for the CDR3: TGTGCCAGCAGCAGCTGGCAGGGGACTTCTAACACTGAAGCTTTCTTT. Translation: CASSSWQGTSNTEAFF.

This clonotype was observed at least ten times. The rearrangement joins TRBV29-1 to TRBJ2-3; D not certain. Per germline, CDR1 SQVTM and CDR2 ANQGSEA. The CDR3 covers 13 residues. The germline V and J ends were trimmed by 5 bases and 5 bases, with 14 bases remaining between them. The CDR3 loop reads CSVYTPRQDTQYF. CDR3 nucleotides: TGCAGCGTTTACACACCTCGGCAAGATACGCAGTATTTT.

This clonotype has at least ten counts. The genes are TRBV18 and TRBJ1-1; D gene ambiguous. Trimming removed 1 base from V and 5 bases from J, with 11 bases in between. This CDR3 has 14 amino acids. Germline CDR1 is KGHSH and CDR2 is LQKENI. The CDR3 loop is CASSPRTRLTEAFF. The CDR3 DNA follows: TGTGCCAGCTCACCACGTACCAGGTTGACTGAAGCTTTCTTT.

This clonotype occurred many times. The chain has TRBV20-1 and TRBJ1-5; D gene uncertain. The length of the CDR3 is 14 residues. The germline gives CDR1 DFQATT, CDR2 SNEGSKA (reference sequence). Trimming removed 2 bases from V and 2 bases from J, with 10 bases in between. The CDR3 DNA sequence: TGCAGTGCTAGATCCCTCACGGGCAATCAGCCCCAGCATTTT. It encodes CSARSLTGNQPQHF.

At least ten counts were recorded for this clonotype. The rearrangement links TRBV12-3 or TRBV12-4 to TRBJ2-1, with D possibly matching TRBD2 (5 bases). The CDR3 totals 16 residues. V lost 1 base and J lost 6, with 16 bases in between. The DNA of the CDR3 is TGTGCCAGCAGTTTAGAATCAGACTACCTAGGCAATGAGCAGTTCTTC. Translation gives CASSLESDYLGNEQFF.

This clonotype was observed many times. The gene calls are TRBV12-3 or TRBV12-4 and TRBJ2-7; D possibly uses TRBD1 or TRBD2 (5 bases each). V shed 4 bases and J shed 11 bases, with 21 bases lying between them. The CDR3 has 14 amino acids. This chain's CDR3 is CASSSLGTGGLKYF. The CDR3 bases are TGTGCCAGCAGTTCCCTCGGGACGGGTGGTTTAAAGTACTTC.

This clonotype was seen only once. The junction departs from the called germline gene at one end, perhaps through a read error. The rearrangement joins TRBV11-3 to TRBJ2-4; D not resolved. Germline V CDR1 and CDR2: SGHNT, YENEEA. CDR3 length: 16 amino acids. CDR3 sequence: CATPPLKVPSKDIQYF. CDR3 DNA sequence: TGTGCCACCCCCCCGTTAAAGGTCCCATCCAAAGACATTCAGTACTTC. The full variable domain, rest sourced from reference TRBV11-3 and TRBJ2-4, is EAGVVQSPRYKIIEKKQPVAFWCNPISGHNTLYWYLQNLGQGPELLIRYENEEAVDDSQLPKDRFSAERLKGVDSTLKIQPAELGDSAVYLCATPPLKVPSKDIQYFGAGTRLSVL.

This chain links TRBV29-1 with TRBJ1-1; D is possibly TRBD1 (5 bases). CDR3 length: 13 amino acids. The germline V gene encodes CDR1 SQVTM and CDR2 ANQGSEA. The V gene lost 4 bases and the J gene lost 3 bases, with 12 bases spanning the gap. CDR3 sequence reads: CSVGGGSDTEAFF. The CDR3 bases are TGCAGCGTTGGTGGGGGGTCGGACACTGAAGCTTTCTTT.

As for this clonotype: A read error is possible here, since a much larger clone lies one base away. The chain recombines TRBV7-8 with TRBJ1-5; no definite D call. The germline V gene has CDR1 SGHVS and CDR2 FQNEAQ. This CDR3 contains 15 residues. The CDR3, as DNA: TGTGCCAGCAGCTTAGAAGGGCTAGGCAAACAGCCCCAGCATTTT. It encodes CASSLEGLGKQPQHF.

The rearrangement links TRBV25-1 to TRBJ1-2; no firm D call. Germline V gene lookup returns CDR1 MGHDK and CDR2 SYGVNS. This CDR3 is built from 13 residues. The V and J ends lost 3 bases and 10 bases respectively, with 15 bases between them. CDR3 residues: CASSDPYTGDYTF. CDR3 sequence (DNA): TGTGCCAGCAGTGACCCCTATACGGGTGACTACACCTTC.

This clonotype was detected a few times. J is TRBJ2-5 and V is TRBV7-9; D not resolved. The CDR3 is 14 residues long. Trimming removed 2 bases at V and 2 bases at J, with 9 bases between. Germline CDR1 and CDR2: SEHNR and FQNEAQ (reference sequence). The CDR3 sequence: CASSLRLLQETQYF. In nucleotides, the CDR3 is TGTGCCAGCAGCTTACGGCTACTACAAGAGACCCAGTACTTC. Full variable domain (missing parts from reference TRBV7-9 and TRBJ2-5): DTGVSQNPRHKITKRGQNVTFRCDPISEHNRLYWYRQTLGQGPEFLTYFQNEAQLEKSRLLSDRFSAERPKGSFSTLEIQRTEQGDSAMYLCASSLRLLQETQYFGPGTRLLVL.

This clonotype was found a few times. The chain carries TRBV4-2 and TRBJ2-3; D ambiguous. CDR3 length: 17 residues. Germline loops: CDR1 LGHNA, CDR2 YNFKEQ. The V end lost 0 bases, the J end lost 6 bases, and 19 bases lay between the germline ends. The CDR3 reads CASSQDAAESARDTQYF. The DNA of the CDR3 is TGTGCCAGCAGCCAAGATGCGGCGGAGTCTGCACGGGATACGCAGTATTTT.

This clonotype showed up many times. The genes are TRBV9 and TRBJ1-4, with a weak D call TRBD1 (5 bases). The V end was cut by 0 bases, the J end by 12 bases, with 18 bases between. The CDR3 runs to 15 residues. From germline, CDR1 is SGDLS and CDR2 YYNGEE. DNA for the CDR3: TGTGCCAGCAGCGTAGACCCAGCCCGTGAAGGGGAACTGTTTTTT. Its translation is CASSVDPAREGELFF. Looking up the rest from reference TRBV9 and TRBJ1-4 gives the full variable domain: DSGVTQTPKHLITATGQRVTLRCSPRSGDLSVYWYQQSLDQGLQFLIQYYNGEERAKGNILERFSAQQFPDLHSELNLSSLELGDSALYFCASSVDPAREGELFFGSGTQLSVL.

The CDR3 here is CASSKERGPTDTQYF. The CDR3, as DNA: TGTGCCAGCAGCAAAGAGAGAGGTCCCACAGATACGCAGTATTTT. The V and J genes are TRBV21-1 and TRBJ2-3. TRBV21-1 is annotated as a pseudogene. CDR3 size: 15 residues.

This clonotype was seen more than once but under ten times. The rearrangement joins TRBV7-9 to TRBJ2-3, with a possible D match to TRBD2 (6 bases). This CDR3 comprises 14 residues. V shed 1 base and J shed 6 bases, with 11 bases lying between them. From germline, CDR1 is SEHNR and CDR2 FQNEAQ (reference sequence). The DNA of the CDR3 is TGTGCCAGCAGCTTAGAGGCTAGCGCGGATACGCAGTATTTT. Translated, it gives CASSLEASADTQYF.

CDR3 residues: CASSYSGGGKNEQFF. CDR3 sequence (DNA): TGTGCCAGCAGTTACTCAGGGGGAGGGAAGAATGAGCAGTTCTTC. The rearrangement joins TRBV6-5 to TRBJ2-1, with D perhaps TRBD2 (7 bases). Germline V gene sequence: CDR1 MNHEY, CDR2 SVGAGI. The CDR3 is 15 residues long. Trimming took 0 bases from V and 7 from J, leaving 13 bases between them.

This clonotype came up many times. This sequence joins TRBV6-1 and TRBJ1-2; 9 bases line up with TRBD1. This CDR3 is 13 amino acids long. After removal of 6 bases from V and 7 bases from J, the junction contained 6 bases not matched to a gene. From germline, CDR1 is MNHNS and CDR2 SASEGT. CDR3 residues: CASRQQGAAGYTF. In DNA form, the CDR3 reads TGTGCCAGCAGACAACAGGGGGCTGCTGGCTACACCTTC.

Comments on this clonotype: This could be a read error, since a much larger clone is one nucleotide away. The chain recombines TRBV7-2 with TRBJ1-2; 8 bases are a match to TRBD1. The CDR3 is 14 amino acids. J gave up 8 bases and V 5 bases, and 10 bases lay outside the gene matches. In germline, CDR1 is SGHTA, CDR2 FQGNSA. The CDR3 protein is CTSSPAGTGHGYTF. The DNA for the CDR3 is TGTACCAGCAGCCCCGCCGGGACAGGACACGGCTACACCTTC. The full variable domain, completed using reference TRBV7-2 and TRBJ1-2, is GAGVSQSPSNKVTEKGKDVELRCDPISGHTALYWYRQSLGQGLEFLIYFQGNSAPDKSGLPSDRFSAERTGGSVSTLTIQRTQQEDSAVYLCTSSPAGTGHGYTFGSGTRLTVV.

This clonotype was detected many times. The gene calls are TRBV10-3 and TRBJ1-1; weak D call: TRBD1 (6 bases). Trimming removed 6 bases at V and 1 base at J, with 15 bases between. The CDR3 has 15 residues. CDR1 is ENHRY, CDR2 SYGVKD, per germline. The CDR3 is CAISHSDRANTEAFF. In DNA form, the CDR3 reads TGTGCCATCAGCCACTCGGACAGAGCGAACACTGAAGCTTTCTTT.

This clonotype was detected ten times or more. The CDR3 DNA reads TGTGCCAGCAGCTTCGGACAGGGGGCCCCATATGGCTACACCTTC. It translates to CASSFGQGAPYGYTF. The genes are TRBV7-9 and TRBJ1-2, with 11 bases fitting TRBD1. Unmatched junction bases numbered 5, after V lost 3 bases and J lost 5 bases. Germline lookup yields CDR1 SEHNR and CDR2 FQNEAQ (reference sequence). There are 15 residues in the CDR3.

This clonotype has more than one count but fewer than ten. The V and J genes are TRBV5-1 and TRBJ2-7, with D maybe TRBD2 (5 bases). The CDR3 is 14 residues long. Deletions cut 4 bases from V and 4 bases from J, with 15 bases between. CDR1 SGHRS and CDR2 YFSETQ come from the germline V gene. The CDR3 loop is CASSLDQRRYEQYF. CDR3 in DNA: TGCGCCAGCAGCCTGGACCAGCGGAGATACGAGCAGTACTTC.

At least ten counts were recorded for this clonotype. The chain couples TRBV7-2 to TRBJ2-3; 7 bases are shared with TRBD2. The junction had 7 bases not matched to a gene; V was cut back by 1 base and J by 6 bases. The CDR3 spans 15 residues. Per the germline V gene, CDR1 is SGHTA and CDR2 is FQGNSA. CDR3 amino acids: CASSLGTGGGDTQYF. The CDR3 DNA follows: TGTGCCAGCAGCTTAGGGACGGGAGGTGGGGATACGCAGTATTTT.

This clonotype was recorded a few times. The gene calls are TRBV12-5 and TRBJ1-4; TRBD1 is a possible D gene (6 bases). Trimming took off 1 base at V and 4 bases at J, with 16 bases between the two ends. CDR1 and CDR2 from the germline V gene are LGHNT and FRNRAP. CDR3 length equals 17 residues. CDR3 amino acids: CASGLAQVGGLNEKLFF. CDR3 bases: TGTGCTAGTGGTTTGGCCCAGGTAGGGGGGCTTAATGAAAAACTGTTTTTT.

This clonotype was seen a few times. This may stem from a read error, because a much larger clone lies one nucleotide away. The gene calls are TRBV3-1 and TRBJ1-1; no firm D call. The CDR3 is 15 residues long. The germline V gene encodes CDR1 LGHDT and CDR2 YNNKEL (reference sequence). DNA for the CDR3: TGTGTCAGCAGCCAAGATTGGACCGGGAACACTGAAGCTTTCTTT. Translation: CVSSQDWTGNTEAFF.

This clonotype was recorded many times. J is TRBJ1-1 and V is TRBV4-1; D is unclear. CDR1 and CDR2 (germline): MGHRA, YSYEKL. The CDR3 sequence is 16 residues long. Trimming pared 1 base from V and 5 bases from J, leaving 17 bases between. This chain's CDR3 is CASSQGGEPRGTEAFF. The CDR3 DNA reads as TGCGCCAGCAGCCAAGGGGGAGAGCCCAGAGGGACTGAAGCTTTCTTT.

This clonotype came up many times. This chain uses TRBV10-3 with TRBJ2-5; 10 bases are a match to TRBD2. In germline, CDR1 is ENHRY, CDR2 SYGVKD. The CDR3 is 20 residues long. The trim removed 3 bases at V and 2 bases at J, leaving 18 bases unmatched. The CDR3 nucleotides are TGTGCCATCAGTGAATATAAGGAGGCTAGCGGGAGAAGCCCACAAGAGACCCAGTACTTC. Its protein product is CAISEYKEASGRSPQETQYF.

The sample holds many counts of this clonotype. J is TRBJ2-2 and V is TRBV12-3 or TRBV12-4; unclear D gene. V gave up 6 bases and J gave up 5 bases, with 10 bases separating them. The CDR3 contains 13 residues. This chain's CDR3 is CASRPWSTGELFF. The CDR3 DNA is TGTGCCAGCAGGCCCTGGTCGACCGGGGAGCTGTTTTTT.

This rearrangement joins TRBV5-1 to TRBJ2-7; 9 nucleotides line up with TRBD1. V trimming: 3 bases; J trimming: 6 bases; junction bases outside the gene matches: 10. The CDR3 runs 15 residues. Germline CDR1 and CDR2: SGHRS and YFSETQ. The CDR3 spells CASSSPGQGWVEQYF. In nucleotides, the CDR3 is TGCGCCAGCAGCTCCCCGGGACAGGGATGGGTCGAGCAGTACTTC.

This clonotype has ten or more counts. CDR3 region: CASRNPGRSNEQFF. The CDR3 DNA reads TGTGCCAGCAGAAATCCGGGACGTAGTAATGAGCAGTTCTTC. The chain couples TRBV3-1 to TRBJ2-1; perhaps D is TRBD1 or TRBD2 (5 bases each). This CDR3 comprises 14 residues. Germline V gene sequence: CDR1 LGHDT, CDR2 YNNKEL (reference sequence). V was cut by 6 bases and J by 7 bases, with 16 bases left in between.